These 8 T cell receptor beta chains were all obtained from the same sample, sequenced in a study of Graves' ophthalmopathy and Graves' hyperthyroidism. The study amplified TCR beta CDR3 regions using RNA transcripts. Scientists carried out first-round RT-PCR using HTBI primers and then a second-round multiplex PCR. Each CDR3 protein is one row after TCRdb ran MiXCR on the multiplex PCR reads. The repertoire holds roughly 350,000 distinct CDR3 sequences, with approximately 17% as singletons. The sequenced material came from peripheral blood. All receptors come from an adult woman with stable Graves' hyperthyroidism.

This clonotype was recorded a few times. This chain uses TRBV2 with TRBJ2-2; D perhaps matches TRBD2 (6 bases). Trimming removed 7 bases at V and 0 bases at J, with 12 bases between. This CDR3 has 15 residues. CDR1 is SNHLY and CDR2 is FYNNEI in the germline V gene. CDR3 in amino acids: CASKIGGTNTGELFF. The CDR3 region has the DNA TGTGCCAGCAAGATCGGGGGAACGAACACCGGGGAGCTGTTTTTT.

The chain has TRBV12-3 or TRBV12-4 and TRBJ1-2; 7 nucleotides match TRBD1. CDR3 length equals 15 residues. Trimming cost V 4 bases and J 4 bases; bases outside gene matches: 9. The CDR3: CASSSDRQRGYGYTF. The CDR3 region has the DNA TGTGCCAGCAGTTCGGACAGGCAGCGGGGCTATGGCTACACCTTC.

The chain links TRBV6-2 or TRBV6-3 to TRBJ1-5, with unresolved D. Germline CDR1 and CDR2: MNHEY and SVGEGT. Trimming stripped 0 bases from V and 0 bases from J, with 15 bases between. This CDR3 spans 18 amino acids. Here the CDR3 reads CASSYSKKEKNSNQPQHF. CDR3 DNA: TGTGCCAGCAGTTACTCGAAAAAGGAAAAGAATAGCAATCAGCCCCAGCATTTT.

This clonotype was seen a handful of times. CDR3 nucleotide sequence: TGCGCCAGCAGCTTGGCCCGACTAGCGATGAACACCGGGGAGCTGTTTTTT. Amino acid sequence: CASSLARLAMNTGELFF. The chain has TRBV5-1 and TRBJ2-2; 8 positions match TRBD2. The CDR3 totals 17 residues. The V gene's germline CDR1 is SGHRS and CDR2 YFSETQ. V trimming: 0 bases; J trimming: 1 base; junction bases outside the gene matches: 5. Complete variable domain (other parts from reference TRBV5-1 and TRBJ2-2): KAGVTQTPRYLIKTRGQQVTLSCSPISGHRSVSWYQQTPGQGLQFLFEYFSETQRNKGNFPGRFSGRQFSNSRSEMNVSTLELGDSALYLCASSLARLAMNTGELFFGEGSRLTVL.

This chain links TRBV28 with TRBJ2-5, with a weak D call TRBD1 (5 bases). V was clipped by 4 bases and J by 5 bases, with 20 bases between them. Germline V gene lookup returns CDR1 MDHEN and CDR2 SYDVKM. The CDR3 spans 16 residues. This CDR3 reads CASSSNTDGAGETQYF. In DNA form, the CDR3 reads TGTGCCAGCAGTTCCAATACAGATGGGGCCGGGGAGACCCAGTACTTC.

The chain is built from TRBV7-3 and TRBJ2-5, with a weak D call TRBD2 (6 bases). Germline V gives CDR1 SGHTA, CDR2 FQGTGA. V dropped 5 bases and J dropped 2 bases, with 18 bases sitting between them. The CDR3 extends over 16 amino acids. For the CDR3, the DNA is TGTGCCAGCAGCGCGACCCCGGGACTGACACAAGAGACCCAGTACTTC. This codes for CASSATPGLTQETQYF.

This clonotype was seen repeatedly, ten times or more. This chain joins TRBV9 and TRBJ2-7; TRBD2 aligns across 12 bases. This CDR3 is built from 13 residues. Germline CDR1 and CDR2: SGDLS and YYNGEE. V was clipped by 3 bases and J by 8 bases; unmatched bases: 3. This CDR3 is CASSGGTSGQQYF. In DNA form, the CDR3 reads TGTGCCAGCAGCGGGGGGACTAGCGGGCAGCAGTACTTC.

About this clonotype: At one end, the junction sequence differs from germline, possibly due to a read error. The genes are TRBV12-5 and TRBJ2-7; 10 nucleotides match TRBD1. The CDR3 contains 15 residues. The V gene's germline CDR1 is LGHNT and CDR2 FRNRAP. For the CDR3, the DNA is TGTGCTAGTCGAGCCGGGACAGGGGACACCTGCGAGCAGTGCTTC. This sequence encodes CASRAGTGDTCEQCF.